This T cell receptor (beta chain) was sequenced during a study of cytomegalovirus exposure and HLA in healthy donors. Use of 60 Vbeta and 13 Jbeta primers characterized the PCR. Measured with immunoSEQ multiplex PCR; TCRdb has only the in-frame clones, and not every one. The sample yields 95,000 to 150,000 clones, approximately 17% seen once. Only a few counts were recorded for this clone. The material sequenced was PBMCs. This receptor was taken from a female donor in good health and CMV-seropositive.

The CDR3 DNA reads TGTGCCAGCAGCTTACTGGGACAGCAGCCCCAGCATTTT. Residues: CASSLLGQQPQHF. This chain links TRBV7-2 with TRBJ1-5, with TRBD1 identical over 7 bases. The CDR3 is 13 residues long. J was trimmed by 7 bases and V by 2 bases; bases with no gene match: 2. CDR1 SGHTA and CDR2 FQGNSA come from the germline V gene.